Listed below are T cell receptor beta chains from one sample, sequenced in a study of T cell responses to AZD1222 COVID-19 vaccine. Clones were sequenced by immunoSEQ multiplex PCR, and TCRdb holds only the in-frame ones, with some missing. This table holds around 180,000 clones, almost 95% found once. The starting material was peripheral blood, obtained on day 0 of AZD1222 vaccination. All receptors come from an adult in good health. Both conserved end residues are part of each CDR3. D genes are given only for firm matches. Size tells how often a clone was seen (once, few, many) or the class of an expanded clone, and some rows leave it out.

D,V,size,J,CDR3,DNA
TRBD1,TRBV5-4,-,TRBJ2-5,CASRSTQGADQETQYF,TGTGCCAGCAGATCGACTCAGGGGGCGGACCAAGAGACCCAGTACTTC
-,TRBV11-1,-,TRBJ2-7,CASSLGGASYEQYF,TGTGCCAGCAGCTTAGGGGGGGCATCCTACGAGCAGTACTTC
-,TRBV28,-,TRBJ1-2,CASSLVLMNYGYTF,TGTGCCAGCAGTTTAGTCCTGATGAACTATGGCTACACCTTC
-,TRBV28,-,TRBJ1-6,CASAFKLQVDNSPLHF,TGTGCCAGCGCATTCAAGTTACAGGTCGATAATTCACCCCTCCACTTT
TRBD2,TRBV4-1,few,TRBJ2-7,CASSLRLAGVRSYEQYF,TGCGCCAGCAGCCTAAGGCTAGCGGGAGTCCGCTCCTACGAGCAGTACTTC
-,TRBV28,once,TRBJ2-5,CASSPRLGGQETQYF,TGTGCCAGCAGCCCCCGACTAGGGGGCCAAGAGACCCAGTACTTC
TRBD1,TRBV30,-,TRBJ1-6,CAWSADRGPNQRPNSPLHF,TGTGCCTGGAGTGCGGACAGGGGCCCTAACCAACGTCCTAATTCACCCCTCCACTTT
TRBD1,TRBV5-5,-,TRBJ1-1,CASSPGDRGGRTEAFF,TGTGCCAGCAGCCCGGGGGACAGGGGAGGTCGGACTGAAGCTTTCTTT
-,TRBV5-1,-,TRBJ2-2,CASSLGLYNGELFF,TGCGCCAGCAGCTTGGGACTATATAACGGGGAGCTGTTTTTT
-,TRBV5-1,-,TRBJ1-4,CASSLAGSLNEKLFF,TGCGCCAGCAGCTTGGCAGGGAGTCTTAATGAAAAACTGTTTTTT
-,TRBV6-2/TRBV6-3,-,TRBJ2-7,CASSYPPSTYEQYF,TGTGCCAGCAGTTACCCGCCCTCCACCTACGAGCAGTACTTC
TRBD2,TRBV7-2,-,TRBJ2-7,CASSLIAGAGEQYF,TGTGCCAGCAGCTTAATTGCGGGAGCCGGGGAGCAGTACTTC
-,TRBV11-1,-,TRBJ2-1,CASRRNLGSYNEQFF,TGTGCCAGCAGGAGAAATTTGGGCTCCTACAATGAGCAGTTCTTC
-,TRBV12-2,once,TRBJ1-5,CASRIRTAAFNQPQHF,TGTGCAAGTCGCATTAGGACAGCCGCCTTTAATCAGCCCCAGCATTTT
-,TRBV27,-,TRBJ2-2,CASSLVTNTGELFF,TGTGCCAGCAGTTTAGTCACGAACACCGGGGAGCTGTTTTTT
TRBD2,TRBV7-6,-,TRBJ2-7,CASTLGGGYSYEQYF,TGTGCCAGCACCCTAGGCGGGGGGTACTCCTACGAGCAGTACTTC
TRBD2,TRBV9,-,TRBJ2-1,CASSFSGDYNEQFF,TGTGCCAGCAGTTTTAGCGGGGACTACAATGAGCAGTTCTTC
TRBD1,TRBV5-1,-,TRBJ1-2,CASSAGTGLNYGYTF,TGCGCCAGCAGCGCCGGGACAGGCCTGAACTATGGCTACACCTTC
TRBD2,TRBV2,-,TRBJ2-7,CATRLAGRAYEQYF,TGTGCCACTCGACTAGCGGGACGGGCGTACGAGCAGTACTTC
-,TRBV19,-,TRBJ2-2,CASSWGTNTGELFF,TGTGCCAGTAGTTGGGGGACGAACACCGGGGAGCTGTTTTTT
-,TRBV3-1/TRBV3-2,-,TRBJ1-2,CASSLGQNYGYTF,TGTGCCAGCAGCCTTGGACAAAACTATGGCTACACCTTC
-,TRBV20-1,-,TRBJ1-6,CSARGNSPLHF,TGCAGTGCCAGGGGAAATTCACCCCTCCACTTT
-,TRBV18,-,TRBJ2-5,CASSPKETQYF,TGTGCCAGCTCACCAAAAGAGACCCAGTACTTC
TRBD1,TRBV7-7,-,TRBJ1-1,CASSLFPRGLRSTEAFF,TGTGCTAGCAGCTTATTCCCCAGGGGGCTTAGGAGCACTGAAGCTTTCTTT
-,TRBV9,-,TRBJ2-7,CASSGGGKGLYEQYF,TGTGCCAGCAGCGGGGGCGGGAAGGGCCTCTACGAGCAGTACTTC
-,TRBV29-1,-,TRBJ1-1,CSVDIGYEAFF,TGCAGCGTTGATATCGGCTATGAAGCTTTCTTT
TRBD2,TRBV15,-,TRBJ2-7,CATSRVASGSYEQYF,TGTGCCACCAGCAGAGTGGCTAGCGGTTCCTACGAGCAGTACTTC
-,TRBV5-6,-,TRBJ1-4,CASSLAGTGNEKLFF,TGTGCCAGCAGCTTGGCGGGTACAGGAAATGAAAAACTGTTTTTT
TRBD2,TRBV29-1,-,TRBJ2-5,CSVEASGWGRETQYF,TGCAGCGTTGAAGCTAGCGGGTGGGGTCGCGAGACCCAGTACTTC
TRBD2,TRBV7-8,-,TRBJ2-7,CASSLSWGRTSGRRVYEQYF,TGTGCCAGCAGCCTATCTTGGGGCCGGACTAGCGGGAGAAGGGTCTACGAGCAGTACTTC
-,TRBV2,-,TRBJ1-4,CASSDGRFRVATNEKLFF,TGTGCCAGCAGTGACGGACGGTTCAGGGTTGCAACTAATGAAAAACTGTTTTTT
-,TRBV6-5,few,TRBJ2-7,CASRGDGAWYEQYF,TGTGCCAGCAGAGGGGACGGCGCTTGGTACGAGCAGTACTTC
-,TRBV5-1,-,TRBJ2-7,CASSLQGGYEQYF,TGCGCCAGCAGCTTACAGGGAGGGTACGAGCAGTACTTC
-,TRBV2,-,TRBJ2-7,CASDRLKDRVGGEQYF,TGTGCCAGCGACAGACTAAAAGACAGGGTCGGGGGCGAGCAGTACTTC
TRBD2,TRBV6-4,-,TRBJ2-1,CASRKTSGRRDEQFF,TGTGCCAGCAGAAAAACCAGCGGGAGGCGCGATGAGCAGTTCTTC
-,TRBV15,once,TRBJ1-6,CATSRGLPRGSPLHF,TGTGCCACCAGCAGAGGACTACCTCGAGGTTCACCCCTCCACTTT
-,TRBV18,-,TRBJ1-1,CASSQLGARETEAFF,TGTGCCAGCTCACAACTGGGGGCCAGGGAGACTGAAGCTTTCTTT
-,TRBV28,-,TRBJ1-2,CASSLLGGFGYTF,TGTGCCAGCAGTTTATTGGGGGGCTTTGGCTACACCTTC
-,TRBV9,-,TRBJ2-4,CASSGQLAKNIQYF,TGTGCCAGCAGCGGACAGCTAGCCAAAAACATTCAGTACTTC
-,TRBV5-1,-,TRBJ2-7,CASSLGGGGSVYEQYF,TGCGCCAGCAGCTTGGGTGGGGGAGGATCTGTTTACGAGCAGTACTTC
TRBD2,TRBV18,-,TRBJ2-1,CASSQVTSGYNEQFF,TGTGCCAGCTCACAGGTGACTAGCGGATACAATGAGCAGTTCTTC
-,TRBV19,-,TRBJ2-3,CASSYSESTDTQYF,TGTGCCAGTAGTTACTCGGAAAGCACAGATACGCAGTATTTT
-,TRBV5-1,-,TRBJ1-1,CASSLTGYEAFF,TGCGCCAGCAGCCTAACGGGCTATGAAGCTTTCTTT
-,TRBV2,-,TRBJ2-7,CASSDPDLEQYF,TGTGCCAGCAGTGACCCAGACTTGGAGCAGTACTTC
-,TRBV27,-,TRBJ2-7,CASTTRRDSYEQYF,TGTGCCAGCACCACTCGGAGGGACTCCTACGAGCAGTACTTC
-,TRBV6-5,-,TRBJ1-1,CASSSPTEAFF,TGTGCCAGCAGTAGCCCTACTGAAGCTTTCTTT
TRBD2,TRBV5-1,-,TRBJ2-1,CASSFGGAAYNEQFF,TGCGCCAGCAGCTTCGGGGGGGCCGCCTACAATGAGCAGTTCTTC
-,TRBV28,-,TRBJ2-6,CASSPTHSGANVLTF,TGTGCCAGCAGTCCCACACACTCTGGGGCCAACGTCCTGACTTTC
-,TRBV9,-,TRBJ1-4,CASSVGGDNEKLFF,TGTGCCAGCAGCGTTGGGGGAGACAATGAAAAACTGTTTTTT
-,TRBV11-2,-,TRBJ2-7,CASSFTSEGTYEQYF,TGTGCCAGCAGCTTTACCTCGGAGGGGACCTACGAGCAGTACTTC
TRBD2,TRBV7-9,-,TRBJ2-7,CASSSRTSGRARNEQYF,TGTGCCAGCAGCTCCCGGACTAGCGGGAGGGCCAGGAACGAGCAGTACTTC
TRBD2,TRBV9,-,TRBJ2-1,CASSVVAHRGSTHNEQFF,TGTGCCAGCAGCGTAGTTGCCCACCGCGGGAGTACCCACAATGAGCAGTTCTTC
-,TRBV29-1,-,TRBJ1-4,CTLIGPTNEKLFF,TGTACCCTTATAGGGCCAACTAATGAAAAACTGTTTTTT
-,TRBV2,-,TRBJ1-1,CASRAGRNTEAFF,TGTGCCAGCAGGGCAGGGAGGAACACTGAAGCTTTCTTT
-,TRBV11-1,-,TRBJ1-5,CASSLEKNQPQHF,TGTGCCAGCAGCTTGGAGAAGAATCAGCCCCAGCATTTT
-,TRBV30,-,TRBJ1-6,CAWSGGQNNSPLHF,TGTGCCTGGAGTGGAGGACAGAATAATTCACCCCTCCACTTT
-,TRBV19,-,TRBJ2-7,CASSIEGEWSEQYF,TGTGCCAGTAGTATTGAGGGGGAATGGAGCGAGCAGTACTTC
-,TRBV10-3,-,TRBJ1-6,CAISVGGGYNSPLHF,TGTGCCATCAGTGTTGGGGGGGGTTATAATTCACCCCTCCACTTT